These T cell receptor beta chains were read from a single sample in a study of Graves' ophthalmopathy and Graves' hyperthyroidism. TCRdb itself ran the multiplex PCR reads through MiXCR, one entry per CDR3 protein. The sample has some 400,000 distinct CDR3 sequences; 15% to 20% are singletons. The sample consisted of peripheral blood. These receptors originate from a woman younger than 30 with Graves' ophthalmopathy. CDR3s leave out the opening cysteine and the closing phenylalanine or tryptophan.

J: TRBJ2-7
V: TRBV28
CDR3: ASSNPGTSYEQY

J: TRBJ1-5
V: TRBV15
CDR3: ATSSTGSNQPQH

J: TRBJ2-4
V: TRBV6-1
CDR3: ASGAKNIQY

J: TRBJ2-2
V: TRBV5-1
CDR3: ASSLRWQGIGELF

J: TRBJ2-5
V: TRBV20-1
CDR3: SAPPTSGRETQY

J: TRBJ2-5
V: TRBV5-1
CDR3: ASSFGQSETQY

J: TRBJ1-2
V: TRBV6-2/TRBV6-3
CDR3: ASRQTGTVYGYT

J: TRBJ2-7
V: TRBV27
CDR3: ASSFDGTFPYEQY

J: TRBJ2-7
V: TRBV28
CDR3: ASTQGAGHSYEQY

J: TRBJ1-2
V: TRBV12-3/TRBV12-4
CDR3: ASSLGGHYGYT

J: TRBJ1-4
V: TRBV7-9
CDR3: ASSRQGYNEKLF

J: TRBJ1-3
V: TRBV5-1
CDR3: ASSWKPGVYGNTIY

J: TRBJ1-1
V: TRBV15
CDR3: ATSRAGGQDTEAF

J: TRBJ1-1
V: TRBV12-3/TRBV12-4
CDR3: ASKTQGEMGTEAF

J: TRBJ1-5
V: TRBV27
CDR3: ARVKAGQPQH

J: TRBJ1-5
V: TRBV12-3/TRBV12-4
CDR3: ASSPGGGTLGNQPQH

J: TRBJ2-5
V: TRBV6-5
CDR3: ASTRSTGVGTQY

J: TRBJ1-5
V: TRBV28
CDR3: ASSLWDGGSNQPQH

J: TRBJ2-7
V: TRBV12-3/TRBV12-4
CDR3: ASSSQGAIRGEQY

J: TRBJ1-5
V: TRBV5-5
CDR3: ASSSGQANQPQH

J: TRBJ2-5
V: TRBV24-1
CDR3: ATSDLMDGKQETQY

J: TRBJ1-2
V: TRBV6-5
CDR3: ASSLGLFQGYGYT

J: TRBJ1-2
V: TRBV6-2/TRBV6-3
CDR3: ASSYEGVYGYT

J: TRBJ1-2
V: TRBV5-6
CDR3: ASSLGLDRDYGYT

J: TRBJ1-5
V: TRBV6-5
CDR3: ASLQGRTVQPQH

J: TRBJ2-2
V: TRBV28
CDR3: ASSSAFPRELF

J: TRBJ1-1
V: TRBV6-5
CDR3: ASSYNGQKMNTEAF

J: TRBJ1-1
V: TRBV19
CDR3: ASSISTGYNTEAF

J: TRBJ2-7
V: TRBV18
CDR3: ASSPFPPGDADYEQY

J: TRBJ1-2
V: TRBV4-3
CDR3: ASSQDAPHFWGAYGYT

J: TRBJ1-5
V: TRBV5-1
CDR3: ASSWGADMNQPQH

J: TRBJ2-7
V: TRBV6-2/TRBV6-3
CDR3: ASSYPASLSFEQY

J: TRBJ2-7
V: TRBV12-3/TRBV12-4
CDR3: ASSARTGLEQY

J: TRBJ2-5
V: TRBV6-5
CDR3: ASSYGAGASETQY

J: TRBJ2-2
V: TRBV12-3/TRBV12-4
CDR3: ASSFGRQNTGELF

J: TRBJ2-7
V: TRBV5-1
CDR3: ASSLAGQGVYEQY

J: TRBJ1-1
V: TRBV12-3/TRBV12-4
CDR3: ASSPWTGRGTEAF

J: TRBJ1-1
V: TRBV30
CDR3: AWSDGTEAF

J: TRBJ1-6
V: TRBV12-5
CDR3: ASGGSLIDSPLH

J: TRBJ2-7
V: TRBV27
CDR3: ASSSVRTATRA

J: TRBJ2-7
V: TRBV2
CDR3: ASSSGQGQAQY

J: TRBJ2-5
V: TRBV7-9
CDR3: ASSLDWRETQY

J: TRBJ1-1
V: TRBV15
CDR3: ATSTGKRGEAF

J: TRBJ1-2
V: TRBV12-3/TRBV12-4
CDR3: ASSEQGHGYT

J: TRBJ2-5
V: TRBV11-2
CDR3: ASSSARGPGEETQY

J: TRBJ1-2
V: TRBV10-3
CDR3: AATGGEKYGYT